This record covers a single T cell receptor (beta chain). As yet, its antigen is unknown. The CDR3 extends over 15 amino acids. Trimming cost V 7 bases and J 0 bases; bases outside gene matches: 8. The germline gives CDR1 ENHRY, CDR2 SYGVKD. The sample comes from a study of a mutant IDH1 vaccine in newly diagnosed glioma. Study as a whole: Eight vaccinations were given in weeks 1, 3, 5, 7, 11, 15, 19 and 23. It was radiotherapy, temozolomide, or both that patients received previously, with most receiving both. Study outcomes and limitations: Shifts in the top peripheral T cell clonotypes seemed unrelated to pseudoprogression.

Measured with immunoSEQ multiplex PCR; TCRdb has only the in-frame clones, and not every one. The data show around 41,000 clones, 60% to 85% seen once. Noted time point: week 23, last vaccination. With topical imiquimod, each dose of the vaccine consisted of 300 ug of mutant IDH1 20-mer peptide. The TCR originated in a woman aged 40 to 50 with glioma. Some clones in this sample may be carry-over from other donors' samples. Here the sequenced sample was PBMCs, taken from a glioma patient whose treatment included an IDH1 peptide vaccine. The gene calls are TRBV10-3 and TRBJ1-1; TRBD1 matches 7 bases. The DNA for the CDR3 is TGTGCCATCAAAATGCAGGGGGGGATGAACACTGAAGCTTTCTTT. Translated, it gives CAIKMQGGMNTEAFF.